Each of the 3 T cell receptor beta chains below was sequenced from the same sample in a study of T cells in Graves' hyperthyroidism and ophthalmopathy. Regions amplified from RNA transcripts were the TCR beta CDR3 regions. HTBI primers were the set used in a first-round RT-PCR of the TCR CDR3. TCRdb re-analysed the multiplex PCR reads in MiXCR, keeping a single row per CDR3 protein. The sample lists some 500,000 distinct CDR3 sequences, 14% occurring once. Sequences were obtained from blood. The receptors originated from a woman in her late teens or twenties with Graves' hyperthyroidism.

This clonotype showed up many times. The CDR3, as DNA: TGTGCCACCAGCAGAGACAGGATTGGGACTGAAGCTTTCTTT. Translating gives CATSRDRIGTEAFF. The rearrangement joins TRBV15 to TRBJ1-1; no clear D. Trimming shortened V by 0 bases and J by 5 bases, and 10 bases separated the two germline ends. This CDR3 has 14 residues. The germline CDR1 and CDR2 sequences are LNHNV and YYDKDF (reference sequence). Combining the CDR3 with reference TRBV15 and TRBJ1-1 gives the whole variable domain DAMVIQNPRYQVTQFGKPVTLSCSQTLNHNVMYWYQQKSSQAPKLLFHYYDKDFNNEADTPDNFQSRRPNTSFCFLDIRSPGLGDTAMYLCATSRDRIGTEAFFGQGTRLTVV.

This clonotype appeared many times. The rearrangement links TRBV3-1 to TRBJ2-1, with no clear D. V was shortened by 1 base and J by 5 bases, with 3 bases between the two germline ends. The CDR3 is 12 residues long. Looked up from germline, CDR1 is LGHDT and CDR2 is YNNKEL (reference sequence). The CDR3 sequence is CASSQGDNEQFF. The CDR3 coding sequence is TGTGCCAGCAGCCAAGGAGACAATGAGCAGTTCTTC.

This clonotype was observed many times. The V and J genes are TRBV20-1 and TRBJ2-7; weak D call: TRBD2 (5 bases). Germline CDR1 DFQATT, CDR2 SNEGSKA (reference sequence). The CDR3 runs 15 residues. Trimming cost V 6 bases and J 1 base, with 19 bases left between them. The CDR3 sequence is CSAASRTRVSYEQYF. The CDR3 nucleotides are TGCAGTGCCGCTAGTAGGACGCGGGTTTCCTACGAGCAGTACTTC.